This TCR beta chain was identified in a study of blood T cell repertoires in COVID-19. Study background: Some COVID-19 samples were acute and others convalescent; all came from the United States, Italy and Spain. The analysed material was cDNA or gDNA that came from T cells, B-cell-depleted T cells, or PBMCs.

Germline loops: CDR1 MNHEY, CDR2 SVGAGI. The CDR3 is made up of 14 amino acids. Trimming took 5 bases from V and 7 from J; bases not matched to a gene: 8. This clone was detected only once. Authors' data handling: Amplification of reference gene primers provided the estimated nucleated cell counts. Profiled with immunoSEQ multiplex PCR; TCRdb holds only in-frame clones, not every one. V, J and clone size are those of that table, while D and trimming were read from the DNA. The sample consists of approximately 240,000 clones, 80% to 85% of them appearing once. This TCR came from a woman in her twenties or thirties who had recovered from COVID-19. The genes are TRBV6-5 and TRBJ2-3; 8 bases map to TRBD2. The source material was peripheral blood. This CDR3 reads CASSPGTSSNTQYF. The CDR3, as DNA: TGTGCCAGCAGTCCGGGGACTAGTTCGAATACGCAGTATTTT.